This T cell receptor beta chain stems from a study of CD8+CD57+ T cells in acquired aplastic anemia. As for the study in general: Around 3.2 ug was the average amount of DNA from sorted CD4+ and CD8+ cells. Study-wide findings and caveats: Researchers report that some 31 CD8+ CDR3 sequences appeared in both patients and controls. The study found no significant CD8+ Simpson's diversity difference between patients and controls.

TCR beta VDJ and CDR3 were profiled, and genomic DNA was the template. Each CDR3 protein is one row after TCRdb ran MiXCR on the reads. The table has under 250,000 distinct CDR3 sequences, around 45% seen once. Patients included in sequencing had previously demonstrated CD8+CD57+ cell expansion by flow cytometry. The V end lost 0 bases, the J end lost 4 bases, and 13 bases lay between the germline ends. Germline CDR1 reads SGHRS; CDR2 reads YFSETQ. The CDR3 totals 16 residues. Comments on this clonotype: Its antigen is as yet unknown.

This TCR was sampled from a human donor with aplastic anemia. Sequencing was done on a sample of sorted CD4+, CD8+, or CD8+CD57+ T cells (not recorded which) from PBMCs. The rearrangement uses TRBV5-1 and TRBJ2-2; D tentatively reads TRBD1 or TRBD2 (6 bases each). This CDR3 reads CASSLDGGASTGELFF. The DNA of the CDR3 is TGCGCCAGCAGCTTGGACGGGGGCGCCTCCACCGGGGAGCTGTTTTTT.